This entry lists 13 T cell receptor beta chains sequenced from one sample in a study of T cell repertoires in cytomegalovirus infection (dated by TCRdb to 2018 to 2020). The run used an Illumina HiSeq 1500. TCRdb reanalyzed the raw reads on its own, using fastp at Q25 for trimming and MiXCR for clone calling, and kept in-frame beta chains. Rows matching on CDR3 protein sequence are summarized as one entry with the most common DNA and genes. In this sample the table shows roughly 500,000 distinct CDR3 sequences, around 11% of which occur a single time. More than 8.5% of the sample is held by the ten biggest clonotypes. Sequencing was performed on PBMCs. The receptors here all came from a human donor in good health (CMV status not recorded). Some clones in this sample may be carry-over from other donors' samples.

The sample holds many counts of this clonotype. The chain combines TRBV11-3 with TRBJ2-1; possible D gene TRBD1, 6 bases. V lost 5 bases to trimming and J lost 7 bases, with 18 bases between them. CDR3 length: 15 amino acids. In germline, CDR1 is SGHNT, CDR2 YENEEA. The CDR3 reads CASSPGATWRNEQFF. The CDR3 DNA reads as TGTGCCAGCAGCCCAGGGGCCACTTGGAGGAATGAGCAGTTCTTC.

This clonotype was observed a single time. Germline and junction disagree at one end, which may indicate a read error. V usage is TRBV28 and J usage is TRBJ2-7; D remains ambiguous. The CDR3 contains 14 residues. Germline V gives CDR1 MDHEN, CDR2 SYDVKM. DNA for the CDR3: TGTGCCGGCAGTTTACGTCAGGCGGACTACGAGCAGTACTTC. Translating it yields CAGSLRQADYEQYF. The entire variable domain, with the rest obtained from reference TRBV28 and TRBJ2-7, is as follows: DVKVTQSSRYLVKRTGEKVFLECVQDMDHENMFWYRQDPGLGLRLIYFSYDVKMKEKGDIPEGYSVSREKKERFSLILESASTNQTSMYLCAGSLRQADYEQYFGPGTRLTVT.

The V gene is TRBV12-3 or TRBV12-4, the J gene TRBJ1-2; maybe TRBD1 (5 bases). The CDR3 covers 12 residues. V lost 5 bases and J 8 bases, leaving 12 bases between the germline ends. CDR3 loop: CASSRAGIGYTF. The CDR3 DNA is TGTGCCAGCAGTAGAGCAGGGATCGGCTACACCTTC.

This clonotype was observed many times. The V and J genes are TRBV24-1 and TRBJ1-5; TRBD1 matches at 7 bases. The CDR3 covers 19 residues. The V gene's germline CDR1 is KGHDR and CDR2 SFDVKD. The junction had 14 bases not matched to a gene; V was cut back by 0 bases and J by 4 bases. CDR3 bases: TGTGCCACCAGTGATTTGCTTGCGGGGACAGAAAAACTTAATCAGCCCCAGCATTTT. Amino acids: CATSDLLAGTEKLNQPQHF.

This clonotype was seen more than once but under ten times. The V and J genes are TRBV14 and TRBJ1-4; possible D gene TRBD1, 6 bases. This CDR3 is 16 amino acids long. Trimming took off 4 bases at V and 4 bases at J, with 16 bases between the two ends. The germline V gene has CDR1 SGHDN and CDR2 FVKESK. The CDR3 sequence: CASSLVAGQINEKLFF. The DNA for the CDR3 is TGTGCCAGCAGCCTCGTCGCCGGACAGATTAATGAAAAACTGTTTTTT. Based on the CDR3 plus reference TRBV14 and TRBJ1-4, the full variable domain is EAGVTQFPSHSVIEKGQTVTLRCDPISGHDNLYWYRRVMGKEIKFLLHFVKESKQDESGMPNNRFLAERTGGTYSTLKVQPAELEDSGVYFCASSLVAGQINEKLFFGSGTQLSVL.

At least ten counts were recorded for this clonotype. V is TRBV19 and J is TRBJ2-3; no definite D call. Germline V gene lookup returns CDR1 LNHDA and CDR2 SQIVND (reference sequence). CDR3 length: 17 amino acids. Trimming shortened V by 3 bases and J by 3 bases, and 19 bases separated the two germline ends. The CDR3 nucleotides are TGTGCCAGTAGTATGGACCTCGCGGTGGGCCGAACAGATACGCAGTATTTT. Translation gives CASSMDLAVGRTDTQYF.

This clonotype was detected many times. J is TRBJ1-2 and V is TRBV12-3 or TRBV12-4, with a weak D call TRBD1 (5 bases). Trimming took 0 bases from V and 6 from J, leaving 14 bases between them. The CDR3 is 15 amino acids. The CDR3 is CASSLALGRVDGYTF. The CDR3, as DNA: TGTGCCAGCAGTTTAGCGCTGGGCAGGGTCGATGGCTACACCTTC.

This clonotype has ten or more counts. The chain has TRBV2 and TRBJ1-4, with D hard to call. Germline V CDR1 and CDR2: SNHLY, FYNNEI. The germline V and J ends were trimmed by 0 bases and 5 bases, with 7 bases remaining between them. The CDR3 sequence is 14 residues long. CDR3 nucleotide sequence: TGTGCCAGCAGTGAAGCGGAGCTCAATGAAAAACTGTTTTTT. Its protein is CASSEAELNEKLFF. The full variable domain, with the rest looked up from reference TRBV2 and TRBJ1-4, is EPEVTQTPSHQVTQMGQEVILRCVPISNHLYFYWYRQILGQKVEFLVSFYNNEISEKSEIFDDQFSVERPDGSNFTLKIRSTKLEDSAMYFCASSEAELNEKLFFGSGTQLSVL.

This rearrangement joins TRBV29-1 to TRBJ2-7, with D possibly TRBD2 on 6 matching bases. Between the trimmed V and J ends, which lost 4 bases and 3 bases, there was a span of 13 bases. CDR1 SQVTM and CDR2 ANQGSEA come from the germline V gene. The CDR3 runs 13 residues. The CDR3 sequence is CSVGRETDYEQYF. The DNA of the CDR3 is TGCAGCGTTGGCCGGGAGACGGACTACGAGCAGTACTTC.

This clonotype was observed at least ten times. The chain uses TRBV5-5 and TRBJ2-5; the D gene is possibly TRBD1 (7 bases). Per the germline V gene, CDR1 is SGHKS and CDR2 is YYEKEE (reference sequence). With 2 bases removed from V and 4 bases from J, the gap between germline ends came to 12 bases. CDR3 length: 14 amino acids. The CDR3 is CASSFSGGSETQYF. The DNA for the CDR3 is TGTGCCAGCAGCTTTTCAGGGGGGTCAGAGACCCAGTACTTC.

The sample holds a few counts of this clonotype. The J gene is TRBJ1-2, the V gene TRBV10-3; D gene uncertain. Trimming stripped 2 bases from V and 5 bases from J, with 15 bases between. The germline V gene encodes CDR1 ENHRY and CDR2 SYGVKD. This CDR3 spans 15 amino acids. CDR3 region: CAISEPLSGDYGYTF. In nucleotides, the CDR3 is TGTGCCATCAGTGAGCCTCTTTCTGGGGATTATGGCTACACCTTC.

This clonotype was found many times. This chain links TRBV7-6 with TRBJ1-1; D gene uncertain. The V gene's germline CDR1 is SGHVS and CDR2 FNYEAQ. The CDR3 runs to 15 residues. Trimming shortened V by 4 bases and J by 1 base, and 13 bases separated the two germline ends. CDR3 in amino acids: CASSSAGRGNTEAFF. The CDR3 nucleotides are TGTGCCAGCAGCTCTGCAGGACGGGGGAACACTGAAGCTTTCTTT.

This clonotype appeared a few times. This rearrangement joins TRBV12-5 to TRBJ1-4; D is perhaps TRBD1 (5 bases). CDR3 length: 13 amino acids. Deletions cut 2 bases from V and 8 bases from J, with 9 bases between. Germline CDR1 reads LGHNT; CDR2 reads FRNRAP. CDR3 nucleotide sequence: TGTGCTAGTGGTTTGATGGCAGGGGAAAAACTGTTTTTT. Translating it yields CASGLMAGEKLFF.